This T cell receptor (beta chain) was observed in a study of cytomegalovirus exposure and HLA in healthy donors. Study outcomes and limitations: Presence/absence analyses assumed roughly uniform sequencing depth across donors. For most TCR beta V segments, an earlier analysis put the productive rate at about 87% or about 30% of the time. In a later analysis, compared with equally common non-associated chains, HLA-associated beta chains were more expanded.

On this clone: Its target is not known.

Though nominally healthy at sampling, donors likely had unrecorded immune exposures. Trimming stripped 6 bases from V and 3 bases from J, with 8 bases between. Germline CDR1 is DFQATT and CDR2 is SNEGSKA (reference sequence). This CDR3 has 11 amino acids. The PCR employed 60 Vbeta primers together with 13 Jbeta primers. Produced via immunoSEQ multiplex PCR; TCRdb's table is partial and in-frame only. The data contain more than 90,000 clones, just under 70% of them seen just once; the ten biggest clones take up approximately 2.9%. The chain recombines TRBV20-1 with TRBJ2-5; maybe TRBD2 (6 bases). The sample was PBMCs. This sequence was found in a man in his forties or fifties in good health and CMV-seronegative. In DNA form, the CDR3 reads TGCAGTGCATTAGCGGAAGAGACCCAGTACTTC. Translating gives CSALAEETQYF.